This entry is about one T cell receptor beta chain. The target antigen is unknown. The data stem from a study of shared clonotypes between healthy human individuals. Overall study: Donor ages ranged 18 to 49 years: a couple of women, a few men. Used for every donor were three CD4 naive, three CD4 memory, two CD8 naive and one CD8 memory plate. Study outcomes and limitations: The four-donor shared clonotypes exceeded non-shared clonotypes in generation probability, with non-shared ones scoring lower. Shared clonotypes: 4.5% to 6% naive CD4, about 3.5% naive CD8, roughly 2.4% memory CD4, about 0.41% memory CD8.

Germline CDR1 and CDR2: SEHNR and FQNEAQ (reference sequence). This CDR3 has 15 residues. Trimming removed 0 bases at V and 1 base at J, with 10 bases between. Clones were sequenced by immunoSEQ multiplex PCR, and TCRdb holds only the in-frame ones, with some missing. The sample contains 2.3 million or so clones, 80% to 95% of which appear only once. This TCR came from a man aged 18-30 years in good health. Some clones in this sample may be carry-over from other donors' samples. V gene TRBV7-9 combines with J gene TRBJ2-7; tentative D call: TRBD1 (5 bases). Sequencing used naive CD4+ T cells from PBMCs. Subset defined: CD45RA+ positively selected. The CDR3: CASSLAGDQSYEQYF. DNA of the CDR3: TGTGCCAGCAGCTTAGCAGGGGATCAGTCCTACGAGCAGTACTTC.